The 8 T cell receptor beta chains given below trace back to one sample, sequenced in a study of technical replicates of blood from a handful of donors (dated by TCRdb to the late 2010s). The method behind the library was the immunoSEQ multiplex PCR assay. Sourced from immuneACCESS, this table was stored by TCRdb with only in-frame sequences that have V and J called. A share of the clones is absent; for the studies checked, an unresolved V gene accounts for under half, and the remainder has no known explanation. This sample has 60,000 to 90,000 clones in its table, and more than 90% of those were observed once. The ten most abundant clones make up 0.36% of the sample. The sample comprised T cells isolated from PBMCs. Receptor source: a human donor in good health.

This sequence joins TRBV28 and TRBJ2-5; 10 nucleotides align to TRBD1. V lost 8 bases to trimming and J lost 7 bases; unmatched junction nucleotides: 7. The CDR3 runs 13 residues. Germline V gene data show CDR1 as MDHEN and CDR2 as SYDVKM. The DNA for the CDR3 is TGTGCCAGCTGGGCCGGGACAGGGGTGACCCAGTACTTC. As protein: CASWAGTGVTQYF. Based on the CDR3 plus reference TRBV28 and TRBJ2-5, the full variable domain is DVKVTQSSRYLVKRTGEKVFLECVQDMDHENMFWYRQDPGLGLRLIYFSYDVKMKEKGDIPEGYSVSREKKERFSLILESASTNQTSMYLCASWAGTGVTQYFGPGTRLLVL.

V usage is TRBV18 and J usage is TRBJ2-1; 8 bases agree with TRBD2. The CDR3 runs to 14 residues. V dropped 4 bases and J dropped 5; count of bases not matched to a gene: 4. Germline CDR1 reads KGHSH; CDR2 reads LQKENI. In DNA, the CDR3 is TGTGCCAGCTCACGACTAGCGCCAGACAATGAGCAGTTCTTC. Protein product: CASSRLAPDNEQFF.

CDR3 nucleotides: TGCGCCAGCAGCTTGAATGAGGGGAGGGGTGGCTACACCTTC. This codes for CASSLNEGRGGYTF. The chain employs TRBV5-1 and TRBJ1-2, with D tentatively TRBD1 (5 bases). Germline CDR1 is SGHRS and CDR2 is YFSETQ. Trimming removed 1 base at V and 7 bases at J, with 14 bases between. This CDR3 is 14 amino acids long.

This clone was counted once. The J gene is TRBJ2-7, the V gene TRBV11-2, with a tentative D call TRBD2 (6 bases). The CDR3 sequence is 13 residues long. The V end was cut by 0 bases, the J end by 6 bases, with 9 bases between. Germline lookup yields CDR1 SGHAT and CDR2 FQNNGV. The CDR3, as DNA: TGTGCCAGCAGCTTAGAACGGGGAGGCGAGCAGTACTTC. Translation gives CASSLERGGEQYF.

The chain is built from TRBV7-2 and TRBJ2-1, with 9 bases aligning to TRBD1. Germline V lookup: CDR1 SGHTA, CDR2 FQGNSA. V shed 2 bases and J 6 bases; nucleotides not matched to a gene: 8. This CDR3 is 16 amino acids long. The CDR3 DNA reads TGTGCCAGCAGCTTACACTCACAGGGGGCGCTCAATGAGCAGTTCTTC. It is translated as CASSLHSQGALNEQFF.

V is TRBV5-1 and J is TRBJ2-3; D is perhaps TRBD1 (6 bases). CDR1 is SGHRS and CDR2 is YFSETQ in the germline V gene. CDR3 size: 15 residues. V was clipped by 6 bases and J by 0 bases, with 14 bases between them. CDR3 in DNA: TGCGCCAGCACCGTGACAGGACCTAGCACAGATACGCAGTATTTT. This codes for CASTVTGPSTDTQYF.

V usage is TRBV27 and J usage is TRBJ2-1; 9 bases agree with TRBD2. Germline CDR1 MNHEY, CDR2 SMNVEV (reference sequence). This CDR3 contains 18 residues. Germline trimming cut 2 bases from V and 10 bases from J; bases unmatched to any gene: 18. The CDR3 is CASSLKASSGMQVREQFF. CDR3 nucleotides: TGTGCCAGCAGTTTAAAAGCTTCTAGCGGGATGCAAGTCAGGGAGCAGTTCTTC.

For the CDR3, the DNA is TGCAGCGTTGGCAAGGTTGGGGGAGGCGACTATGGCTACACCTTC. It translates to CSVGKVGGGDYGYTF. The J gene is TRBJ1-2, the V gene TRBV29-1, with a weak D call TRBD1 (5 bases). The CDR3 extends over 15 amino acids. V lost 4 bases and J lost 3, with 18 bases in between. Germline CDR1 is SQVTM and CDR2 is ANQGSEA.